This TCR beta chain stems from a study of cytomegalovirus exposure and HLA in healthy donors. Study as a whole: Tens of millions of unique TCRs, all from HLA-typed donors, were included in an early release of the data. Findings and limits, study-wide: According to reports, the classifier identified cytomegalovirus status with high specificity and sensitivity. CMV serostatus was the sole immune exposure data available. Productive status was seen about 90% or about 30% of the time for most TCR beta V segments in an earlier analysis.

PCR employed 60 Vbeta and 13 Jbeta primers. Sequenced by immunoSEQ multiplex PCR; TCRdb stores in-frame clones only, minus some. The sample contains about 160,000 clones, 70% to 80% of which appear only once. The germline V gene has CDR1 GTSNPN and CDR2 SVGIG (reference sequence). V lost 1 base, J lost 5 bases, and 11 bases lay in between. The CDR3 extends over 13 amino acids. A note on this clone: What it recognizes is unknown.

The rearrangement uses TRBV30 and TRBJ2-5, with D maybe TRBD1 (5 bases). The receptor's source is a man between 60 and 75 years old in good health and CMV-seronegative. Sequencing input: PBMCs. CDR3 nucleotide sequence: TGTGCCTGGAGTGACGATAACAGGGAGACCCAGTACTTC. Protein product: CAWSDDNRETQYF.